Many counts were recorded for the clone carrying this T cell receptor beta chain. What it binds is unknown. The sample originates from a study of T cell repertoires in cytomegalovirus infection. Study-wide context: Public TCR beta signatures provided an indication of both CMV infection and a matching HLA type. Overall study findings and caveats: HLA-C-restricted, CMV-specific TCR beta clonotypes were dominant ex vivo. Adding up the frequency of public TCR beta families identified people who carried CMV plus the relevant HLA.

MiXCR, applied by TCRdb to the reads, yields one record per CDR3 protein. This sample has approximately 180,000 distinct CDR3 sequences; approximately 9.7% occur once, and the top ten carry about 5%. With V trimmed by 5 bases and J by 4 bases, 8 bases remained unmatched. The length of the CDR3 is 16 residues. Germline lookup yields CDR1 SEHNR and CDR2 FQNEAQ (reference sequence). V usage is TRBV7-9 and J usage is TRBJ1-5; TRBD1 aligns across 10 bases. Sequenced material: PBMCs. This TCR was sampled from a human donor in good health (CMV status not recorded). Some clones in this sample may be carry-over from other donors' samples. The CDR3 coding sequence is TGTGCCAGCAGCCCACCCGGACAGGGGGGAAATCAGCCCCAGCATTTT. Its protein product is CASSPPGQGGNQPQHF. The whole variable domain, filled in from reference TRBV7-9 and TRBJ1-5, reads DTGVSQNPRHKITKRGQNVTFRCDPISEHNRLYWYRQTLGQGPEFLTYFQNEAQLEKSRLLSDRFSAERPKGSFSTLEIQRTEQGDSAMYLCASSPPGQGGNQPQHFGDGTRLSIL.